The 8 T cell receptor beta chains below come from one sample, sequenced in a study of CD8 T cells in ankylosing spondylitis. TCRdb independently ran MiXCR on the 5' RACE reads; one entry per CDR3 protein. Of about 150,000 distinct CDR3 sequences listed, under 45% are singletons. Sample: synovial fluid, either unsorted or a sorted T cell fraction (not recorded which). Every receptor here comes from a male donor with ankylosing spondylitis.

This chain links TRBV12-3 or TRBV12-4 with TRBJ1-1; 9 bases fit TRBD1. The CDR3 spans 14 residues. Trimming cost V 6 bases and J 4 bases; bases outside gene matches: 6. For the CDR3, the DNA is TGTGCCAGCAGCAGACAGGGGGGGAGCACTGAAGCTTTCTTT. Amino acids: CASSRQGGSTEAFF.

The chain joins TRBV20-1 to TRBJ2-7; tentatively, D is TRBD1 or TRBD2 (5 bases each). CDR1 DFQATT and CDR2 SNEGSKA come from the germline V gene (reference sequence). The V gene lost 3 bases and the J gene lost 6 bases, with 15 bases spanning the gap. The CDR3 covers 13 residues. The CDR3 DNA follows: TGCAGTGCTAGGGCCCTTGGGACCCTCGAGCAGTACTTC. Translation: CSARALGTLEQYF.

Worth noting for this clonotype: This clone may be a read error of a much larger clone one base away. The J gene is TRBJ1-1, the V gene TRBV20-1; D remains ambiguous. Trimming stripped 6 bases from V and 4 bases from J, with 15 bases between. The CDR3 has 13 residues. CDR1 and CDR2 (germline): DFQATT, SNEGSKA (reference sequence). In DNA, the CDR3 is TGCAGTGCAACCCGGGGAAGAACCACTGAAGCTTTCTTT. It translates to CSATRGRTTEAFF.

The chain links TRBV18 to TRBJ1-2; D might be TRBD1 (6 bases). Germline V gene sequence: CDR1 KGHSH, CDR2 LQKENI. This CDR3 region has 17 residues. V gave up 5 bases and J gave up 3 bases, with 22 bases separating them. The CDR3 nucleotides are TGTGCCAGCTCATCCAGTGTGGGGGGCGCGGATCACTATGGCTACACCTTC. This gives the protein CASSSSVGGADHYGYTF.

This rearrangement joins TRBV7-9 to TRBJ2-3; no clear D. V shed 5 bases and J shed 4 bases, with 13 bases lying between them. Germline V lookup: CDR1 SEHNR, CDR2 FQNEAQ (reference sequence). The CDR3 totals 14 residues. CDR3 sequence: CASSPVSVADTQYF. The CDR3 region has the DNA TGTGCCAGCAGCCCGGTGTCCGTCGCAGATACGCAGTATTTT.

The rearrangement joins TRBV12-3 or TRBV12-4 to TRBJ1-2, with D perhaps TRBD1 (5 bases). This CDR3 contains 10 residues. V was trimmed by 10 bases and J by 4 bases, leaving 7 bases between them. In DNA, the CDR3 is TGTGCCACGGGGCCCTATGGCTACACCTTC. Amino acid sequence: CATGPYGYTF.

V and J are TRBV7-9 and TRBJ1-3; D uncertain. V was trimmed by 4 bases and J by 2 bases, leaving 9 bases between them. The germline V gene encodes CDR1 SEHNR and CDR2 FQNEAQ (reference sequence). The CDR3 is 14 residues long. CDR3 DNA sequence: TGTGCCAGCAGCTATCCGGGTCCTGGAAACACCATATATTTT. Translation gives CASSYPGPGNTIYF.

This clonotype occurred a few times. V and J are TRBV5-1 and TRBJ1-1, with D possibly matching TRBD1 (6 bases). This CDR3 has 15 residues. Germline CDR1 and CDR2: SGHRS and YFSETQ. V was shortened by 0 bases and J by 1 base, with 10 bases between the two germline ends. CDR3: CASSLGGRKNTEAFF. The CDR3 region has the DNA TGCGCCAGCAGCTTGGGGGGGCGGAAGAACACTGAAGCTTTCTTT.